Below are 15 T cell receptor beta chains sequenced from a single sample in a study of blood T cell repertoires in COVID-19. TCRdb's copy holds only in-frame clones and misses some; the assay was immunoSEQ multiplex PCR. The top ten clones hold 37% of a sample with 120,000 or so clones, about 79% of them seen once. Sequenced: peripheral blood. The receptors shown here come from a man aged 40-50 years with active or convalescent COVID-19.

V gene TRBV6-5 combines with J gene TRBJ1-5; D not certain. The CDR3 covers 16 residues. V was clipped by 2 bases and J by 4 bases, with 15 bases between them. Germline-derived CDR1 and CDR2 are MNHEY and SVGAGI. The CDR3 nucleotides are TGTGCCAGCAGTTACAAGTACTCGGCGGGTAATCAGCCCCAGCATTTT. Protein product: CASSYKYSAGNQPQHF.

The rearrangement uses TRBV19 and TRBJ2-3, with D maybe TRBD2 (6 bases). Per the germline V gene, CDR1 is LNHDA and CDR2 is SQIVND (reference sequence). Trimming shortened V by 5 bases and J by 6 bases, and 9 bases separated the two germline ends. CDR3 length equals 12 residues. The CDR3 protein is CASSPREDTQYF. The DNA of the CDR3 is TGTGCCAGTAGTCCCCGGGAGGATACGCAGTATTTT.

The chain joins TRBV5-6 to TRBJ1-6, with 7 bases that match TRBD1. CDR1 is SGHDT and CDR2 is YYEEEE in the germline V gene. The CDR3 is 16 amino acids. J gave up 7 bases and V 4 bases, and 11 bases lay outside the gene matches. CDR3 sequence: CASSLTRQGTNSPLHF. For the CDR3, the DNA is TGTGCCAGCAGCCTCACTCGACAGGGCACAAATTCACCCCTCCACTTT.

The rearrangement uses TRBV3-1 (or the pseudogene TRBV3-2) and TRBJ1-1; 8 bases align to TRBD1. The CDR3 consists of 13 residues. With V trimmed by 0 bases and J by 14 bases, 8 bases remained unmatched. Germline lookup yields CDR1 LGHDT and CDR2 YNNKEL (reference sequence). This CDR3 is CASSQDIGQGRFF. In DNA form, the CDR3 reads TGTGCCAGCAGCCAAGATATTGGACAGGGTAGATTCTTT.

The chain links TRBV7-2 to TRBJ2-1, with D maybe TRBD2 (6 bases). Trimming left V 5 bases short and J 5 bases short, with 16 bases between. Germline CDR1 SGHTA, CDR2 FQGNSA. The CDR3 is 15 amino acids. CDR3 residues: CASSESRGRNNEQFF. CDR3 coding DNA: TGTGCCAGCAGCGAATCTAGAGGGAGGAACAATGAGCAGTTCTTC.

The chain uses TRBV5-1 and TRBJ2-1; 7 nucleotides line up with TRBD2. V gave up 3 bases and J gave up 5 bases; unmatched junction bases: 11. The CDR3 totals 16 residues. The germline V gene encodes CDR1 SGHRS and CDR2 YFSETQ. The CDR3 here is CASSYAGVTEHNEQFF. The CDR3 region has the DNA TGCGCCAGCAGCTACGCGGGGGTGACGGAGCACAATGAGCAGTTCTTC.

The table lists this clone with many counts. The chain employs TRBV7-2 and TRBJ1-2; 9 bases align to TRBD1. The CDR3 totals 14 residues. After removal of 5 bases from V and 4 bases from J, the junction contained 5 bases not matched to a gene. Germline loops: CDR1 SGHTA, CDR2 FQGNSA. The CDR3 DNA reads TGTGCCAGCAGCCCCTTGGGACAGGGCTATGGCTACACCTTC. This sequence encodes CASSPLGQGYGYTF.

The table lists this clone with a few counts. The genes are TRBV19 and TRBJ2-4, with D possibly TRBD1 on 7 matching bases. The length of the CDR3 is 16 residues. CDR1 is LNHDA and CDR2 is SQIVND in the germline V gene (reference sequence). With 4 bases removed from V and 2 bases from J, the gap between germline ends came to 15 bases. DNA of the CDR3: TGTGCCAGTAGTAGACAGGGACTGGGAACCAAAAACATTCAGTACTTC. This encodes CASSRQGLGTKNIQYF.

CDR3 protein: CASSRDGAYEQYF. The CDR3 coding sequence is TGTGCCAGCAGCCGAGACGGGGCCTACGAGCAGTACTTC. The chain combines TRBV7-6 with TRBJ2-7; D is perhaps TRBD2 (5 bases). The CDR3 is 13 residues long. The V end was cut by 5 bases, the J end by 2 bases, with 10 bases between. The V gene's germline CDR1 is SGHVS and CDR2 FNYEAQ.

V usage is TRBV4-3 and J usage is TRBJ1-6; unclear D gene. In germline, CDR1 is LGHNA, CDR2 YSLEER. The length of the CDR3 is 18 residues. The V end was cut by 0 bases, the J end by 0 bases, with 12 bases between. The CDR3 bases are TGCGCCAGCAGCCAAGAATTGGCGGGAAGCTCCTATAATTCACCCCTCCACTTT. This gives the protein CASSQELAGSSYNSPLHF.

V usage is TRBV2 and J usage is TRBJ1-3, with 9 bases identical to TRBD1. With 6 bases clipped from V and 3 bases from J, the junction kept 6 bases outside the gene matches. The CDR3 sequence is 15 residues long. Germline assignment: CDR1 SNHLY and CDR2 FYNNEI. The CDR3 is CASRTGTGNGNTIYF. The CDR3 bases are TGTGCCAGCAGAACCGGGACAGGGAATGGAAACACCATATATTTT.

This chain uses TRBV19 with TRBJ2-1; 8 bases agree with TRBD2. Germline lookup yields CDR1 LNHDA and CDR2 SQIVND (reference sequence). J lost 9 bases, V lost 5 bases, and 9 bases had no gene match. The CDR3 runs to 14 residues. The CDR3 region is CASSPLGLGVEQFF. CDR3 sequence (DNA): TGTGCCAGTAGTCCCTTGGGACTAGGGGTTGAGCAGTTCTTC.

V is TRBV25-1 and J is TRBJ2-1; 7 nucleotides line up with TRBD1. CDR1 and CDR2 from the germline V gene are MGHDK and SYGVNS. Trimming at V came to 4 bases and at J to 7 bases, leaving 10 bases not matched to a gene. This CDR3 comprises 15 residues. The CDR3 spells CASSGQDRSRNEQFF. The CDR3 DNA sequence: TGTGCCAGCAGTGGTCAGGACAGGTCGAGGAATGAGCAGTTCTTC.

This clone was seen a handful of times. The CDR3 loop is CAISESGTGEAFF. The CDR3 coding sequence is TGTGCCATCAGTGAGTCTGGTACCGGTGAAGCTTTCTTT. The chain carries TRBV10-3 and TRBJ1-1; D uncertain. This CDR3 region has 13 residues. Germline V gene sequence: CDR1 ENHRY, CDR2 SYGVKD. V lost 0 bases and J lost 7, with 9 bases in between.

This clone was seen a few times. The CDR3 sequence is CASLGGTEAFF. DNA for the CDR3: TGTGCCAGCTTAGGGGGCACTGAAGCTTTCTTT. This chain uses TRBV11-3 with TRBJ1-1, with TRBD1 as a possible D gene (6 bases). V dropped 8 bases and J dropped 4 bases, with 8 bases sitting between them. Germline loops: CDR1 SGHNT, CDR2 YENEEA. CDR3 size: 11 residues.